This TCR beta chain is drawn from a study of T-cell memory formation after mild COVID-19. This clonotype was counted between two and nine times. TCRdb recomputed calls from the 5' RACE reads with MiXCR, one row per CDR3 protein. The sample records some 350,000 distinct CDR3 sequences, 15% to 20% being singletons. Sequenced input: PBMCs or a T cell subset sorted from them (not recorded which). The sequence came from a man between 18 and 29 years old who had mild COVID-19 (a few samples of this study predate the infection). Cell type and time point are not known.

The CDR3 loop is CASSGSAGISSPLHF. The CDR3 DNA sequence: TGTGCCAGCAGTGGCTCCGCAGGTATAAGTTCACCCCTCCACTTT. The J gene is TRBJ1-6, the V gene TRBV6-5; D is ambiguous. CDR3 length equals 15 residues. Deletions cut 5 bases from V and 9 bases from J, with 17 bases between. Germline V gene lookup returns CDR1 MNHEY and CDR2 SVGAGI.